A single T cell receptor beta chain is shown here with its context. The source of the sample is a study of blood T cell repertoires in COVID-19. Overall study: Samples came from the United States, Italy and Spain, spanning acute and convalescent COVID-19. Sources were T cells, B-cell-depleted T cells, or PBMCs; the material itself was cDNA or gDNA.

Residents of 20 to 25 US areas, aged about 18 to 95 years, made up the participants. Cohort 3 donors counted as recovered after two negative PCRs, clearance, or resolved symptoms. Only in-frame clones appear in the TCRdb table, and some are missing; sequencing was by immunoSEQ multiplex PCR. The profile shows 150,000 to 200,000 clones, around 80% of them singletons. Germline V gene data show CDR1 as MNHEY and CDR2 as SVGAGI. Trimming took off 6 bases at V and 6 bases at J, with 20 bases between the two ends. The CDR3 is 15 residues long. The V and J genes are TRBV6-5 and TRBJ1-1, with D unresolved. This TCR came from a middle-aged man who had recovered from COVID-19. Material: PBMCs or T cells enriched from blood (not recorded which). The CDR3 nucleotides are TGTGCCAGCAGCTTGTTGAATTTTGCGGGAGCTGAAGCTTTCTTT. Translation gives CASSLLNFAGAEAFF.